This entry concerns a single T cell receptor (beta chain). The sample is drawn from a study of graft-versus-host responses after intestinal transplantation. Study-wide context: Induction with anti-thymocyte globulin, then tacrolimus and steroids for roughly 3 years, was given to all recipients.

Clones were read by immunoSEQ multiplex PCR, and TCRdb kept only the in-frame ones, dropping some. The sample yields roughly 14,000 clones, around 30% seen once. Labeling with CFSE marked roughly 200,000 responder cells, which were plated with roughly 200,000 irradiated, violet-dye-labeled stimulator cells. CFSE-low proliferating responders, CD3+CD4+ and CD3+CD8+, were sorted post-reaction. With 3 bases clipped from V and 0 bases from J, the junction kept 10 bases outside the gene matches. This CDR3 region has 18 residues. In germline, CDR1 is MDHEN, CDR2 SYDVKM. This TCR came from a human patient who received an intestinal transplant. V gene TRBV28 combines with J gene TRBJ1-5, with 8 positions matching TRBD1. The sequencing used alloreactive CD8+ T cells from a mixed lymphocyte reaction culture, collected before intestinal transplant. As to subset: CFSE-low proliferating T cells sorted from roughly six-day pre-transplant mixed lymphocyte reaction (GvH or HvG direction). The CDR3 region has the DNA TGTGCCAGCAGTTTCCACCCGGGACAGGCTTATAGCAATCAGCCCCAGCATTTT. Its translation: CASSFHPGQAYSNQPQHF.